These 18 T cell receptor beta chains came from one sample sequenced in a study of beta chain features in type 1 diabetes (dated by TCRdb to 2016 to 2018). Library preparation used the immunoSEQ multiplex PCR assay. The entire amount of isolated RNA was reverse transcribed using the High Capacity cDNA Reverse Transcription Kit, so the sequenced TCRB transcripts were expressed ones. TCRdb provides this immuneACCESS table in a form limited to in-frame rearrangements. Some clones are lacking; in checked studies, under half of them reflect an unresolved V gene, and why the rest are absent is not known. The sample profile shows around 260,000 clones; over 20% of them were found once. 0.028% of the sample belongs to the ten largest clones. Antigens of these TCRs are unknown. The paper as a whole reports these results and caveats: In all four CD4+ subsets, TCRB CDR3 length was moderately but significantly shorter in type 1 diabetes patients.

Sequenced material: naive CD4+ T cells from blood. What this sample's cell subset or site label stands for: true naive CD4+ T cells. These receptors were collected from a woman aged 40-49 years with type 1 diabetes.

The CDR3 DNA follows: TGCAGCGCCAAGACTAGCGGGGGGCTAGCCCGGGAGCTGTTTTTT. Protein product: CSAKTSGGLARELFF. The chain recombines TRBV29-1 with TRBJ2-2, with 13 nucleotides matching TRBD2. J was trimmed by 9 bases and V by 7 bases; bases with no gene match: 11. Looked up from germline, CDR1 is SQVTM and CDR2 is ANQGSEA. CDR3 length: 15 residues.

This clone was seen only a few times. The J gene is TRBJ2-7, the V gene TRBV7-2; tentative D call: TRBD2 (5 bases). V gave up 5 bases and J gave up 5 bases, with 13 bases separating them. CDR3 size: 13 residues. The germline CDR1 and CDR2 sequences are SGHTA and FQGNSA. CDR3 sequence reads: CASSPAGVHEQYF. CDR3 coding DNA: TGTGCCAGCAGCCCGGCCGGGGTCCACGAGCAGTACTTC.

This chain joins TRBV23-1 and TRBJ2-2, with TRBD1 identical over 12 bases. TRBV23-1 counts as an open reading frame of uncertain function. The ends lost 4 bases at V and 4 bases at J; junction bases unmatched: 10. This CDR3 contains 18 residues. This CDR3 reads CASSPYRGQGASTGELFF. In DNA, the CDR3 is TGCGCCAGCAGTCCTTATCGGGGACAGGGGGCATCCACCGGGGAGCTGTTTTTT.

The chain carries TRBV25-1 and TRBJ2-1, with 10 positions matching TRBD1. Trimming at V came to 8 bases and at J to 7 bases, leaving 5 bases not matched to a gene. This CDR3 region has 13 residues. Germline V gives CDR1 MGHDK, CDR2 SYGVNS. The CDR3 is CASSDRGQNEQFF. The DNA for the CDR3 is TGTGCCAGCTCTGACAGGGGGCAGAATGAGCAGTTCTTC.

This chain uses TRBV29-1 with TRBJ2-1; TRBD2 might be the D (5 bases). From germline, CDR1 is SQVTM and CDR2 ANQGSEA. V was cut by 4 bases and J by 6 bases, with 16 bases left in between. The CDR3 runs to 14 residues. CDR3 sequence: CSVVQLVVGNEQFF. In nucleotides, the CDR3 is TGCAGCGTTGTCCAACTAGTTGTTGGCAATGAGCAGTTCTTC.

V usage is TRBV7-2 and J usage is TRBJ2-2; a weak D match, TRBD2 (6 bases). V lost 4 bases and J 2 bases, leaving 11 bases between the germline ends. CDR1 is SGHTA, CDR2 FQGNSA, per germline. The CDR3 loop spans 15 amino acids. CDR3 DNA: TGTGCCAGCAGCTCCTTAGGGACTAACACCGGGGAGCTGTTTTTT. Amino acids: CASSSLGTNTGELFF. Filled out from reference TRBV7-2 and TRBJ2-2, the complete variable domain reads GAGVSQSPSNKVTEKGKDVELRCDPISGHTALYWYRQSLGQGLEFLIYFQGNSAPDKSGLPSDRFSAERTGGSVSTLTIQRTQQEDSAVYLCASSSLGTNTGELFFGEGSRLTVL.

This clone was counted only a few times. The genes are TRBV29-1 and TRBJ2-7; D call uncertain. Trimming took off 4 bases at V and 4 bases at J, with 17 bases between the two ends. There are 14 residues in the CDR3. Germline assignment: CDR1 SQVTM and CDR2 ANQGSEA. CDR3 in amino acids: CSVAPDLSAYEQYF. CDR3 sequence (DNA): TGCAGCGTTGCGCCCGACCTCAGCGCGTACGAGCAGTACTTC.

This clone occurred a few times. The chain uses TRBV7-2 and TRBJ1-3; D remains unclear. This CDR3 has 11 amino acids. CDR1 is SGHTA, CDR2 FQGNSA, per germline. Deletions cut 5 bases from V and 4 bases from J, with 3 bases between. The CDR3 region has the DNA TGTGCCAGCAGCCCGGGAAACACCATATATTTT. The encoded protein is CASSPGNTIYF.

The chain uses TRBV28 and TRBJ1-6; D is possibly TRBD1 (5 bases). CDR1 and CDR2 from the germline V gene are MDHEN and SYDVKM. CDR3 size: 14 residues. The V gene lost 5 bases and the J gene lost 4 bases, with 9 bases spanning the gap. The CDR3 DNA is TGTGCCAGCAGTGATGACAGTTATAATTCACCCCTCCACTTT. It is translated as CASSDDSYNSPLHF.

There are a few counts of this clone. This chain links TRBV5-4 with TRBJ2-5, with a possible D match to TRBD1 (5 bases). The germline V and J ends were trimmed by 0 bases and 7 bases, with 10 bases remaining between them. In germline, CDR1 is SGHNT, CDR2 YYREEE (reference sequence). The CDR3 runs 13 residues. The chain's CDR3 is CASSLAGIVTQYF. CDR3 sequence (DNA): TGTGCCAGCAGCTTGGCAGGGATTGTGACCCAGTACTTC. Variable domain in full (rest from reference TRBV5-4 and TRBJ2-5): ETGVTQSPTHLIKTRGQQVTLRCSSQSGHNTVSWYQQALGQGPQFIFQYYREEENGRGNFPPRFSGLQFPNYSSELNVNALELDDSALYLCASSLAGIVTQYFGPGTRLLVL.

The J gene is TRBJ1-2, the V gene TRBV25-1; D gene uncertain. Trimming removed 1 base from V and 8 bases from J, with 20 bases in between. The length of the CDR3 is 16 residues. Germline V lookup: CDR1 MGHDK, CDR2 SYGVNS. The CDR3 region is CASSESPGGGVRGYTF. In DNA form, the CDR3 reads TGTGCCAGCAGTGAATCCCCCGGTGGCGGGGTGCGGGGCTACACCTTC.

This clone was seen only a few times. The V gene is TRBV29-1, the J gene TRBJ2-7; TRBD1 matches 9 bases. This CDR3 has 15 residues. V lost 4 bases to trimming and J lost 1 base; unmatched junction nucleotides: 8. Germline V gene data show CDR1 as SQVTM and CDR2 as ANQGSEA. This chain's CDR3 is CSVGRPGQGSYEQYF. As DNA, the CDR3 is TGCAGCGTTGGCCGGCCGGGACAGGGTTCCTACGAGCAGTACTTC.

V is TRBV6-5 and J is TRBJ2-7; possibly TRBD1 for D (7 bases). Trimming took off 2 bases at V and 4 bases at J, with 15 bases between the two ends. Germline CDR1 and CDR2: MNHEY and SVGAGI. The CDR3 is made up of 15 amino acids. The CDR3 nucleotides are TGTGCCAGCAGTTACGAGTCAGGGGGAGGATACGAGCAGTACTTC. The encoded protein is CASSYESGGGYEQYF.

This clone was seen only a few times. J is TRBJ2-5 and V is TRBV15; D possibly corresponds to TRBD2 (6 bases). Trimming took off 8 bases at V and 0 bases at J, with 10 bases between the two ends. CDR1 LNHNV and CDR2 YYDKDF come from the germline V gene (reference sequence). The CDR3 extends over 13 amino acids. This CDR3 reads CATSREDQETQYF. The CDR3, as DNA: TGTGCCACCTCCAGGGAGGACCAAGAGACCCAGTACTTC.

The chain recombines TRBV6-1 with TRBJ2-7, with D perhaps matching TRBD1 (5 bases). In germline, CDR1 is MNHNS, CDR2 SASEGT. This CDR3 region has 13 residues. V lost 8 bases to trimming and J lost 3 bases, with 14 bases between them. CDR3 loop: CASEGTGLYEQYF. The CDR3 DNA sequence: TGTGCCAGCGAAGGAACAGGCCTCTACGAGCAGTACTTC.

This clone was found a few times. This chain uses TRBV5-1 with TRBJ2-1, with 7 bases lining up with TRBD1. V dropped 7 bases and J dropped 9; count of bases not matched to a gene: 19. The CDR3 has 16 residues. Looked up from germline, CDR1 is SGHRS and CDR2 is YFSETQ. The CDR3 spells CASRGFSGTDDFEQFF. In DNA, the CDR3 is TGCGCCAGCCGAGGGTTCTCCGGGACAGATGATTTTGAGCAGTTCTTC.

This clone was counted a single time. V and J are TRBV4-3 and TRBJ1-2, with TRBD1 matching over 8 bases. Germline-derived CDR1 and CDR2 are LGHNA and YSLEER. J lost 4 bases, V lost 5 bases, and 3 bases had no gene match. The CDR3 is 13 residues long. CDR3 sequence: CASSAQGGYGYTF. CDR3 nucleotides: TGCGCCAGCAGCGCACAGGGGGGCTATGGCTACACCTTC.

This chain connects TRBV2 to TRBJ1-3; a weak D match, TRBD1 (5 bases). Germline CDR1 reads SNHLY; CDR2 reads FYNNEI. The ends were cut back, 6 bases at V and 15 bases at J, with 18 bases in the middle. The CDR3 has 12 amino acids. Here the CDR3 reads CASSLGEGVEYF. CDR3 nucleotides: TGTGCCAGCAGCCTCGGAGAAGGGGTGGAATATTTT.